Below, 18 T cell receptor beta chains from the same sample are listed, as sequenced in a study of Ad26.COV2.S vaccination and SARS-CoV-2 variants. The repertoire was sequenced with immunoSEQ multiplex PCR; TCRdb's copy has only in-frame clones and lacks some. This table has about 350,000 clones, approximately 86% appearing once. Treatment described: roughly 19 received Ad26.COV2.S at low or high dose, single or two shots; about five received placebo; per-sample allocation not given. Vaccine and placebo recipients were sampled on day 63 after the first injection. The input for sequencing was peripheral blood, taken in a trial of Ad26.COV2.S vaccine versus placebo. The receptors were gathered from a person aged 18-65 years who received the Ad26.COV2.S COVID-19 vaccine or a placebo.

V gene TRBV5-4 combines with J gene TRBJ2-1; no definite D call. Germline values: CDR1 SGHNT, CDR2 YYREEE (reference sequence). The V end lost 0 bases, the J end lost 0 bases, and 10 bases lay between the germline ends. This CDR3 region has 16 residues. The chain's CDR3 is CASSLGQTSSYNEQFF. The CDR3, as DNA: TGTGCCAGCAGCTTGGGGCAGACGAGCTCCTACAATGAGCAGTTCTTC.

The chain carries TRBV27 and TRBJ1-2; 7 bases agree with TRBD1. From germline, CDR1 is MNHEY and CDR2 SMNVEV (reference sequence). The CDR3 covers 14 residues. With V trimmed by 6 bases and J by 2 bases, 6 bases remained unmatched. CDR3: CASSQGQLNYGYTF. CDR3 coding DNA: TGTGCCAGCAGCCAGGGACAGCTCAACTATGGCTACACCTTC.

There are a few counts of this clone. This chain uses TRBV3-1 (or the pseudogene TRBV3-2) with TRBJ2-6; 10 nucleotides match TRBD1. Unmatched junction bases numbered 9, after V lost 4 bases and J lost 0 bases. The CDR3 is 19 residues long. Germline values: CDR1 LGHDT, CDR2 YNNKEL (reference sequence). The CDR3 nucleotides read TGTGCCAGCAGCCCCCGGGACAGGGGCTCCGGCTCTGGGGCCAACGTCCTGACTTTC. Its protein product is CASSPRDRGSGSGANVLTF.

This rearrangement joins TRBV19 to TRBJ2-7; D is perhaps TRBD1 (5 bases). Looked up from germline, CDR1 is LNHDA and CDR2 is SQIVND (reference sequence). The CDR3 loop spans 14 amino acids. Trimming took 4 bases from V and 1 from J, leaving 11 bases between them. Here the CDR3 DNA reads TGTGCCAGTAGTAAAGGGGTTAGGTCCTACGAGCAGTACTTC. It translates to CASSKGVRSYEQYF.

This CDR3 is CASSLAGGRDDEQFF. CDR3 bases: TGTGCCAGCAGCTTGGCCGGGGGCCGGGACGATGAGCAGTTCTTC. V and J are TRBV5-4 and TRBJ2-1; D may be TRBD1 or TRBD2 (6 bases each). Per germline, CDR1 SGHNT and CDR2 YYREEE (reference sequence). This CDR3 comprises 15 residues. The V end lost 0 bases, the J end lost 8 bases, and 15 bases lay between the germline ends.

The rearrangement uses TRBV4-2 and TRBJ2-2; D gene uncertain. The V and J ends lost 0 bases and 1 base respectively, with 6 bases between them. The CDR3 extends over 15 amino acids. Germline V gene lookup returns CDR1 LGHNA and CDR2 YNFKEQ. The CDR3 region is CASSQEGRNTGELFF. In nucleotides, the CDR3 is TGTGCCAGCAGCCAAGAAGGAAGGAACACCGGGGAGCTGTTTTTT.

The rearrangement uses TRBV5-6 and TRBJ2-3; the D gene is possibly TRBD1 (5 bases). The V end was cut by 0 bases, the J end by 7 bases, with 9 bases between. Germline CDR1 SGHDT, CDR2 YYEEEE. There are 13 residues in the CDR3. CDR3 DNA sequence: TGTGCCAGCAGCTTGGCACAGGATAATACGCAGTATTTT. Translating it yields CASSLAQDNTQYF.

This clone was seen a single time. The DNA of the CDR3 is TGTGCCAGCAGCTTGGAGGGAGAATTCTACGAGCAGTACTTC. As protein: CASSLEGEFYEQYF. The V gene is TRBV7-6, the J gene TRBJ2-7, with a weak D call TRBD2 (6 bases). V gave up 3 bases and J gave up 3 bases, with 12 bases separating them. The CDR3 is 14 residues long. The germline gives CDR1 SGHVS, CDR2 FNYEAQ.

The chain uses TRBV27 and TRBJ2-5; the match to TRBD2 covers 7 bases. V was pared by 2 bases and J by 0 bases, with 9 bases of the junction left unmatched. Germline V gives CDR1 MNHEY, CDR2 SMNVEV (reference sequence). The CDR3 runs 17 residues. CDR3 nucleotide sequence: TGTGCCAGCAGTTTACTCACGCCTAGCGGCTACCAAGAGACCCAGTACTTC. Its protein is CASSLLTPSGYQETQYF.

V usage is TRBV5-4 and J usage is TRBJ1-6; 7 bases align to TRBD1. This CDR3 contains 13 residues. Germline V gene data show CDR1 as SGHNT and CDR2 as YYREEE (reference sequence). The V segment lost 5 bases and the J segment 11 bases; nucleotides outside the gene matches: 7. CDR3 DNA sequence: TGTGCCAGCAGTCTGGACAGGAACCCACCCCTCCACTTT. Translation gives CASSLDRNPPLHF. The whole variable domain, filled in from reference TRBV5-4 and TRBJ1-6, reads ETGVTQSPTHLIKTRGQQVTLRCSSQSGHNTVSWYQQALGQGPQFIFQYYREEENGRGNFPPRFSGLQFPNYSSELNVNALELDDSALYLCASSLDRNPPLHFGNGTRLTVT.

The chain carries TRBV4-3 and TRBJ2-3; D may match TRBD1 or TRBD2 (6 bases each). V was clipped by 1 base and J by 3 bases, with 11 bases between them. The V gene's germline CDR1 is LGHNA and CDR2 YSLEER. This CDR3 has 15 residues. The CDR3 nucleotides read TGCGCCAGCAGCCAAGGCCAAGGGGGGACAGATACGCAGTATTTT. Translation gives CASSQGQGGTDTQYF.

The chain links TRBV4-3 to TRBJ2-7, with 8 positions matching TRBD2. CDR3 length: 14 residues. J gave up 6 bases and V 4 bases, and 8 bases lay outside the gene matches. Per germline, CDR1 LGHNA and CDR2 YSLEER. The CDR3 sequence: CASSPFLGGGEQYF. The CDR3 bases are TGCGCCAGCAGCCCTTTCCTCGGGGGGGGCGAGCAGTACTTC.

V and J are TRBV9 and TRBJ1-6, with 7 bases fitting TRBD1. Germline assignment: CDR1 SGDLS and CDR2 YYNGEE. The CDR3 consists of 16 residues. V lost 3 bases and J lost 6; bases outside the gene matches: 9. The CDR3 coding sequence is TGTGCCAGCAGCGCAGATTCGGGACAGCTTAATTCACCCCTCCACTTT. As protein: CASSADSGQLNSPLHF.

There are a few counts of this clone. The chain uses TRBV7-2 and TRBJ1-1; a possible D gene is TRBD1 (6 bases). Trimming removed 5 bases at V and 3 bases at J, with 13 bases between. The CDR3 consists of 14 residues. Germline-derived CDR1 and CDR2 are SGHTA and FQGNSA. The CDR3 protein is CASSLQGGDTEAFF. The CDR3 DNA reads as TGTGCCAGCAGCCTACAGGGAGGGGACACTGAAGCTTTCTTT.

The chain carries TRBV27 and TRBJ2-1; 7 bases fit TRBD2. CDR1 is MNHEY and CDR2 is SMNVEV in the germline V gene (reference sequence). Losses at the gene ends were 3 bases for V and 6 bases for J; bases not matched to a gene: 11. This CDR3 spans 16 amino acids. The CDR3: CASSLASGYLINEQFF. The DNA of the CDR3 is TGTGCCAGCAGTTTGGCTAGCGGCTACCTAATCAATGAGCAGTTCTTC.

The chain has TRBV28 and TRBJ2-2; possibly TRBD2 for D (5 bases). This CDR3 is 15 amino acids long. Germline V lookup: CDR1 MDHEN, CDR2 SYDVKM. V lost 2 bases and J lost 6, with 13 bases in between. The chain's CDR3 is CASSLGSQWAGELFF. The CDR3 bases are TGTGCCAGCAGTTTAGGGAGCCAATGGGCCGGGGAGCTGTTTTTT.

This rearrangement joins TRBV3-1 (or the pseudogene TRBV3-2) to TRBJ1-2, with 7 bases aligning to TRBD1. CDR1 and CDR2 from the germline V gene are LGHDT and YNNKEL (reference sequence). This CDR3 is 15 amino acids long. V lost 4 bases, J lost 4 bases, and 9 bases stayed unmatched. The CDR3 region is CASSPRDRFFYGYTF. CDR3 nucleotide sequence: TGTGCCAGCAGCCCCCGGGACAGATTTTTCTATGGCTACACCTTC.

The CDR3 DNA reads as TGTGCCACCAGTGAAGGAACAGGCACGGGAGAAAAACTGTTTTTT. As protein: CATSEGTGTGEKLFF. V usage is TRBV24-1 and J usage is TRBJ1-4, with D maybe TRBD1 (5 bases). Germline V gene lookup returns CDR1 KGHDR and CDR2 SFDVKD. This CDR3 is 15 amino acids long. V lost 4 bases and J 8 bases, leaving 16 bases between the germline ends.